This T cell receptor beta chain was profiled in a study of T cells in localized non-small cell lung cancer. Turning to this clone: Its antigen remains unknown.

Points from the study as a whole: Higher blood T cell density went with longer overall survival. Clonality peaked in uninvolved adjacent lung rather than tumor.

The CDR3 runs 12 residues. Trimming cost V 4 bases and J 1 base, with 6 bases left between them. Germline CDR1 is SGHRS and CDR2 is YFSETQ. Generated by immunoSEQ multiplex PCR, the TCRdb table keeps only in-frame clones and is missing some. The sample holds 45,000 to 55,000 clones, approximately 90% seen once. This TCR derives from a male donor aged 60 or over with stage III squamous cell lung carcinoma. This chain uses TRBV5-1 with TRBJ2-7; D uncertain. This specimen consisted of peripheral blood, obtained before any cancer treatment. The DNA for the CDR3 is TGCGCCAGCAGCCTACTTTCCTACGAGCAGTACTTC. It specifies CASSLLSYEQYF.